The clone carrying this T cell receptor beta chain was recorded once. The data were taken from a study of blood T cell repertoires in COVID-19. Study summary: COVID-19 samples from acute and convalescent phases originated in the United States, Italy and Spain. Sources were T cells, B-cell-depleted T cells, or PBMCs; the material itself was cDNA or gDNA.

Per the authors' pipeline: Researchers report that nucleated cell counts were estimated from reference gene primer amplification. Measured with immunoSEQ multiplex PCR; TCRdb has only the in-frame clones, and not every one. For V, J and clone size, that table is used; D and trimming come from the DNA. The sample consists of approximately 170,000 clones, under 85% of them appearing once. Germline lookup yields CDR1 SNHLY and CDR2 FYNNEI. V was clipped by 11 bases and J by 3 bases; unmatched bases: 14. The CDR3 loop spans 15 amino acids. The Seattle patients joined while their infection was active and were tracked longitudinally afterward.

The chain carries TRBV2 and TRBJ2-7; 9 bases match TRBD1. Sequencing was performed on peripheral blood. The sequence was obtained from a man older than 75 with COVID-19, enrolled during active disease. The CDR3 coding sequence is TGTGCCCTTCGCGGGGGACAGGGTCCCATCTACGAGCAGTACTTC. As protein: CALRGGQGPIYEQYF.